This T cell receptor beta chain was identified during a study of cytomegalovirus exposure and HLA in healthy donors. Separate from the roughly 700-subject first cohort, the roughly 130-subject validation cohort was the one that the donors belonged to. Worth noting for this clone: As yet, its antigen is unknown.

Study-wide results and limits: In vitro experiments confirmed that a few CMV-associated chains were specific for CMV antigens. The investigators catalogued 150 or so TCR beta chains as cytomegalovirus-associated.

The germline gives CDR1 SNHLY, CDR2 FYNNEI. The CDR3 sequence is 16 residues long. Trimming removed 3 bases from V and 11 bases from J, with 24 bases in between. TCRdb's table, derived via immunoSEQ multiplex PCR, lists solely in-frame clones and lacks some. In the table there are tens of thousands of clones, 94% of which are singletons. The chain has TRBV2 and TRBJ2-3; D uncertain. The TCR originated in a woman in her late teens or twenties in good health and CMV-seropositive. Sequenced input: PBMCs. The chain's CDR3 is CASSDHPFTPEFGQYF. The DNA for the CDR3 is TGTGCCAGCAGTGATCACCCCTTTACGCCGGAGTTCGGGCAGTATTTT.